This T cell receptor (beta chain) derives from a study of regulatory dendritic cells for organ transplantation. The CDR3 length is 13 residues. CDR1 is SGHRS, CDR2 YFSETQ, per germline. Between the trimmed V and J ends, which lost 0 bases and 8 bases, there was a span of 9 bases. On this clone: Its target is unknown.

Whole-study findings and limits: Memory T cells were less diverse than naive, with memory CD8+ most oligoclonal.

Sorted T cells were CFSE-labeled and cultured 5 days with allogeneic regulatory or mature dendritic cells at 1:10. FACS sorted CD4+ or CD8+ T cells into CD45RA+ naive and CD45RO+ memory. Clones were read by immunoSEQ multiplex PCR, and TCRdb kept only the in-frame ones, dropping some. Of 9,500 to 11,000 clones listed, roughly 70% are singletons. The source of this sequence is a human donor in good health. Material for sequencing was memory CD4+ T cells from blood cultured with regulatory dendritic cells. Subset denoted: CD45RO+ memory T cells. V usage is TRBV5-1 and J usage is TRBJ2-1; D possibly corresponds to TRBD2 (5 bases). This CDR3 reads CASSLVERDEQFF. The CDR3 nucleotides are TGCGCCAGCAGCTTGGTAGAGAGGGATGAGCAGTTCTTC.